The present TCR beta chain was sequenced within a study of a mutant IDH1 vaccine in newly diagnosed glioma. Study-level background: The therapy given earlier, which was standard therapy, consisted of radiotherapy, temozolomide, or both, and most of the patients received both. Week 35 was assigned to visit V12, and week 47 was assigned to visit V13.

Germline V lookup: CDR1 MNHNS, CDR2 SASEGT. This CDR3 is built from 18 residues. Trimming took 1 base from V and 7 from J, leaving 24 bases between them. Time point specified: week 35, safety follow-up. Doses of 300 ug of mutant IDH1 20-mer peptide were given with topical imiquimod. TCRdb's table, derived via immunoSEQ multiplex PCR, lists solely in-frame clones and lacks some. The sample includes some 61,000 clones, less than 90% of them seen just once. On this clone: Its matching antigen is unknown.

This chain connects TRBV6-1 to TRBJ2-3; TRBD2 might be the D (6 bases). The TCR comes from a man between 18 and 29 years old with glioma. Sequenced here: PBMCs, sampled from a glioma patient whose treatment included an IDH1 peptide vaccine. CDR3 nucleotides: TGTGCCAGCAGTGAAGTAGAGCCGGGAGCACTCTTCATAAATACGCAGTATTTT. It specifies CASSEVEPGALFINTQYF.